This T cell receptor beta chain emerged from a study of blood T cell repertoires in COVID-19. Background on the study: Acute and convalescent COVID-19 specimens originated in the United States, Italy and Spain. T cells, B-cell-depleted T cells, or PBMCs provided the cDNA or gDNA that served as material.

From germline, CDR1 is KGHDR and CDR2 SFDVKD. The CDR3 runs to 12 residues. V shed 9 bases and J shed 6 bases, with 13 bases lying between them. Under the authors' procedure: Reference gene primers were amplified, and this amplification served to estimate nucleated cell counts. Sequencing used immunoSEQ multiplex PCR; TCRdb keeps in-frame clones, though not all of them. The DNA was the basis for D and trimming; V, J and clone size are from that table. The top ten clones hold 3.9% of a sample with more than 300,000 clones, 90% of them seen once. Sequenced material: PBMCs or T cells enriched from blood (not recorded which). The TCR was taken from a woman aged 25 to 39 who had been exposed to COVID-19. The chain recombines TRBV24-1 with TRBJ1-1; D might be TRBD1 (6 bases). CDR3 DNA sequence: TGTGCCACCGGAACAGGGTCCGCTGAAGCTTTCTTT. It specifies CATGTGSAEAFF.